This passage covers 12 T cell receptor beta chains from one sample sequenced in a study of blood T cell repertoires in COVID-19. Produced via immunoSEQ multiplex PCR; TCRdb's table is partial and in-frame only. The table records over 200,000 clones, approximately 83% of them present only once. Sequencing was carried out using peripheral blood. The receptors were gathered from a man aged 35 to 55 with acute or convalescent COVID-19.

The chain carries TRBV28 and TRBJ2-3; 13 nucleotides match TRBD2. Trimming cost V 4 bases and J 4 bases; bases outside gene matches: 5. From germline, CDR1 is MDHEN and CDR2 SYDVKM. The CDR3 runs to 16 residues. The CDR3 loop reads CASSSGTSGIADTQYF. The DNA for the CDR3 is TGTGCCAGCAGTTCCGGGACTAGCGGGATAGCAGATACGCAGTATTTT.

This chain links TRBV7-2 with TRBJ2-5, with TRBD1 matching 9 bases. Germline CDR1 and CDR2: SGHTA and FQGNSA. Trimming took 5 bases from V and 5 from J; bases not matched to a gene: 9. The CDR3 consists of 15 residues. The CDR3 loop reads CASSPKDRGGETQYF. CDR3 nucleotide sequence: TGTGCCAGCAGCCCCAAGGACAGGGGCGGTGAGACCCAGTACTTC.

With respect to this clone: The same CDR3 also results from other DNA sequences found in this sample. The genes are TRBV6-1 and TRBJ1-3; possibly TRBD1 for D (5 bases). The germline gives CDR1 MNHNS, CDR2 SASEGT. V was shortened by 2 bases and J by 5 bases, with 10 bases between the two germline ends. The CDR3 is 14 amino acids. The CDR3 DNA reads TGTGCCAGCAGTGAATCCGGGGGGAGAAACACCATATATTTT. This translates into CASSESGGRNTIYF.

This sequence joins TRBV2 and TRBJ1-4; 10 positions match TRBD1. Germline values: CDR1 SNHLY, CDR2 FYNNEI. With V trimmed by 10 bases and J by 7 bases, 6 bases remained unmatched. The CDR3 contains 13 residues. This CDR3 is CATSGTGAEKLFF. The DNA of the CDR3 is TGTGCCACGTCCGGGACAGGGGCTGAAAAACTGTTTTTT.

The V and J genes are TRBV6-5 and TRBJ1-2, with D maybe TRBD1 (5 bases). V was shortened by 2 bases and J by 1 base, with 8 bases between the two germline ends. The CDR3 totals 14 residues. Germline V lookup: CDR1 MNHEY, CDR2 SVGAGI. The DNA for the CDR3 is TGTGCCAGCAGTTACGGGCAGGGTAACTATGGCTACACCTTC. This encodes CASSYGQGNYGYTF.

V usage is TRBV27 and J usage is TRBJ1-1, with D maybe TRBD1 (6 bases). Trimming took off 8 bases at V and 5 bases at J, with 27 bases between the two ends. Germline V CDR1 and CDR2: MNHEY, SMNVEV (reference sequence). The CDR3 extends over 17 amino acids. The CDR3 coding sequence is TGTGCCAGCCGTCCCCCCGCAAACAGGGTTGGATTAACTGAAGCTTTCTTT. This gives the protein CASRPPANRVGLTEAFF.

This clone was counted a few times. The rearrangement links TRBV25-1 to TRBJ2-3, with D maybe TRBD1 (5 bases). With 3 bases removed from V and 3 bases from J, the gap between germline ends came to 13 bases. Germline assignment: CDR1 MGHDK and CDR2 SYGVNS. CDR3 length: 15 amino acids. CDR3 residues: CASSEAGKGTDTQYF. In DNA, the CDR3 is TGTGCCAGCAGTGAGGCAGGGAAGGGGACAGATACGCAGTATTTT.

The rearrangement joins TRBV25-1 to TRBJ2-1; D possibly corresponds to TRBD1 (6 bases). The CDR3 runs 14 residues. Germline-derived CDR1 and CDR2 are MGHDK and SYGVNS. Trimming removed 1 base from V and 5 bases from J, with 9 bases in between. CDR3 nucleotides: TGTGCCAGCAGTGAATGGGGGCAGGACAATGAGCAGTTCTTC. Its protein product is CASSEWGQDNEQFF.

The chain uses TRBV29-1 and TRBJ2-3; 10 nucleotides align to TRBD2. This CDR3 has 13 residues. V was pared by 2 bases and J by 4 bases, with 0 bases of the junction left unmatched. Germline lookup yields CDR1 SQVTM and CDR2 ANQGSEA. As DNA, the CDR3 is TGCAGCGTTGAACTAGCGGGAGCAGATACGCAGTATTTT. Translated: CSVELAGADTQYF.

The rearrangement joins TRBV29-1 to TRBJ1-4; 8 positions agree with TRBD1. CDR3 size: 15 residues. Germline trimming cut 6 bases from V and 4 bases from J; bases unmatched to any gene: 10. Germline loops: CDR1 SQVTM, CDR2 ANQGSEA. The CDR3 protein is CSVPGAGTGNEKLFF. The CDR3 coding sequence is TGCAGCGTCCCTGGGGCGGGGACAGGTAATGAAAAACTGTTTTTT.

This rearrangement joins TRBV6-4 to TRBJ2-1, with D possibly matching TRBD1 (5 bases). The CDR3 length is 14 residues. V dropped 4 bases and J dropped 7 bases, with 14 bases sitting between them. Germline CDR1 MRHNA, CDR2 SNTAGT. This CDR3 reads CASSGDAGLNEQFF. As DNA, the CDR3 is TGTGCCAGCAGTGGAGATGCAGGGTTGAATGAGCAGTTCTTC.

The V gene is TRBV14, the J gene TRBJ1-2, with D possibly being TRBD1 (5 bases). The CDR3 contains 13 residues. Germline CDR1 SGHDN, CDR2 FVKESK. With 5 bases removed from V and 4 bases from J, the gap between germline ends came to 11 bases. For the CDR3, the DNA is TGTGCCAGCAGCGAAACCGGGGGCTATGGCTACACCTTC. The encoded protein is CASSETGGYGYTF.